This TCR beta chain derives from a study of post-analysis software for immune sequencing data. Study-level background: Progressive-relapsing, secondary progressive and relapsing-remitting multiple sclerosis were among the disease courses included. Study-wide findings and caveats: TRBV segments more frequent in patients than in controls numbered about five and included TRBV5-6, TRBV5-1 and TRBV20-1. When the samples were clustered directly with F measure, those that had been prepared in the same batch showed strong co-clustering.

The TCR beta cDNA libraries carried unique molecular identifiers. Between roughly 1 and 11 million T cells gave rise to 450,000 to 650,000 cDNA molecules. TCRdb re-called the PCR reads with MiXCR, one entry per CDR3 protein. The data contain around 440,000 distinct CDR3 sequences, roughly 45% of them singletons. With respect to this clonotype: The antigen remains undetermined.

This CDR3 has 14 residues. V was clipped by 5 bases and J by 5 bases; unmatched bases: 6. The receptor comes from a girl aged 5 to 17 with multiple sclerosis. The specimen sequenced was blood. The chain has TRBV12-3 or TRBV12-4 and TRBJ2-5; 9 positions match TRBD1. Here the CDR3 reads CASSKQGASETQYF. The CDR3, as DNA: TGTGCCAGCAGTAAACAGGGGGCGTCGGAGACCCAGTACTTC.